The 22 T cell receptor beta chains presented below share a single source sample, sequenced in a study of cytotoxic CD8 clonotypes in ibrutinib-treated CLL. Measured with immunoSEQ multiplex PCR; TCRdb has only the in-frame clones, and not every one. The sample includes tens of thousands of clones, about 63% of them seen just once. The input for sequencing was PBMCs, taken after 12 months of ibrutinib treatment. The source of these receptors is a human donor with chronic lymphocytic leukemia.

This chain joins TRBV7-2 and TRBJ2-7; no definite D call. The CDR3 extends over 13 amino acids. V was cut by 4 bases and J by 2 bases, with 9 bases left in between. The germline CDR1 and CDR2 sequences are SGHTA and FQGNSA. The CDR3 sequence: CASSSGPTYEQYF. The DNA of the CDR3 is TGTGCCAGCAGCTCCGGACCTACCTACGAGCAGTACTTC.

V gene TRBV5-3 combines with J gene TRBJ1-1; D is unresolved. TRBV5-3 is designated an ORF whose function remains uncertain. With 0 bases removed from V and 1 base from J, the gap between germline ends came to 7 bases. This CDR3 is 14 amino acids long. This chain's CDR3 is CARSLGTENTEAFF. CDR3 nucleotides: TGTGCCAGAAGCTTGGGCACAGAGAACACTGAAGCTTTCTTT.

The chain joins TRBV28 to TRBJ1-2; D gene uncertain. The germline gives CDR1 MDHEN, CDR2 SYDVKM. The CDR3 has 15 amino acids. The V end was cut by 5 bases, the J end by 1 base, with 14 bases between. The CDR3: CASSPLGLINYGYTF. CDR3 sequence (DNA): TGTGCCAGCAGTCCCCTCGGACTGATTAACTATGGCTACACCTTC.

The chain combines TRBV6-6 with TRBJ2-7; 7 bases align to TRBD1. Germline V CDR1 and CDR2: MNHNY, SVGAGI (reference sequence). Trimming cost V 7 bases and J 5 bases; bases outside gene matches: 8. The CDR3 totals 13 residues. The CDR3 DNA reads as TGTGCCAGCACCTGGACAGGTTCCCACGAGCAGTACTTC. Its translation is CASTWTGSHEQYF.

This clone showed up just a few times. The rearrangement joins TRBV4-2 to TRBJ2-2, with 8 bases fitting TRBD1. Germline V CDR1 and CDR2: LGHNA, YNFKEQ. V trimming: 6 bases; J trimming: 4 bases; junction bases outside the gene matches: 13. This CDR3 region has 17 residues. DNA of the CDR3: TGTGCCAGCAGTCGGCCCCGACAGGGGATGGCCACCGGGGAGCTGTTTTTT. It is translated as CASSRPRQGMATGELFF.

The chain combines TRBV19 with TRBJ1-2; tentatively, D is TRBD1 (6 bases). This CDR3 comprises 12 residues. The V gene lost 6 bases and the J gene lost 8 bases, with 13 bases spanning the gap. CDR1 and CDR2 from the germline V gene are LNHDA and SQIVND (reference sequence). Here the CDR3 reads CASSVRGGGYTF. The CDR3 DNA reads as TGTGCCAGTAGCGTCAGGGGCGGAGGCTACACCTTC.

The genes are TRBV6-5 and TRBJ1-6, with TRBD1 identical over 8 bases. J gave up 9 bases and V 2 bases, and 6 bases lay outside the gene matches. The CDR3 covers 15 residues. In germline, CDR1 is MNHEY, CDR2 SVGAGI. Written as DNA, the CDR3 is TGTGCCAGCAGTTACGCAGGGGGCGGAGGTTCACCCCTCCACTTT. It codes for CASSYAGGGGSPLHF.

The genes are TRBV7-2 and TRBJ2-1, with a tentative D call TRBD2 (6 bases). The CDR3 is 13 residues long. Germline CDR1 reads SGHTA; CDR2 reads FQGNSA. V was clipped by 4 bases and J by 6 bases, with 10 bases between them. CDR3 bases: TGTGCCAGCAGCTCGCACGGGGGCAATGAGCAGTTCTTC. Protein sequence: CASSSHGGNEQFF.

The CDR3 spells CASSSDILRDEQFF. The CDR3 nucleotides are TGTGCCAGCTCATCAGATATACTGAGGGATGAGCAGTTCTTC. The chain links TRBV18 to TRBJ2-1; a possible D gene is TRBD2 (5 bases). CDR3 length: 14 residues. Germline V gene data show CDR1 as KGHSH and CDR2 as LQKENI. V was shortened by 5 bases and J by 8 bases, with 16 bases between the two germline ends.

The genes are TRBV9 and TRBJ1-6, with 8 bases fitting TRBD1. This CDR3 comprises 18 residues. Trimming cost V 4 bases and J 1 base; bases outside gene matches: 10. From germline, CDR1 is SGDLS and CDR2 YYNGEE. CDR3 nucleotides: TGTGCCAGCAGCCCCCGTGACAGGGGTAATTCCTATAATTCACCCCTCCACTTT. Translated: CASSPRDRGNSYNSPLHF.

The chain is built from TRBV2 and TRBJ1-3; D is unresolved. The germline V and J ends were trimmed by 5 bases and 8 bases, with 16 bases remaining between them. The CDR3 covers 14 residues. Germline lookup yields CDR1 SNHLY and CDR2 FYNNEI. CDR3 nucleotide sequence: TGTGCCAGCAGTTTTGAGGATCGGGCGGACACCATATATTTT. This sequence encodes CASSFEDRADTIYF.

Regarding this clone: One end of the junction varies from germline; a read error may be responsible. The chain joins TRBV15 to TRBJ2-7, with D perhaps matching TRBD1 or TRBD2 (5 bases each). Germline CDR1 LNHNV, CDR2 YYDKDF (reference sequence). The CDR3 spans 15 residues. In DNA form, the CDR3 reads TGTGCCACCAGCGGAGAGTTTCAGGGAGTAGACGAGCAGTACTTC. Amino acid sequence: CATSGEFQGVDEQYF.

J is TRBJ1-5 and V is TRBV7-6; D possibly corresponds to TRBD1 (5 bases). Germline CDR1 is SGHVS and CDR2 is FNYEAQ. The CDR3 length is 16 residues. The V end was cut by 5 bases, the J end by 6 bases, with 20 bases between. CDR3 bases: TGTGCCAGCAGCGACGGGACGTGGGGTACCAGTCAGCCCCAGCATTTT. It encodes CASSDGTWGTSQPQHF. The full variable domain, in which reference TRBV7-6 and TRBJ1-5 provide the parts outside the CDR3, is GAGVSQSPRYKVTKRGQDVALRCDPISGHVSLYWYRQALGQGPEFLTYFNYEAQQDKSGLPNDRFSAERPEGSISTLTIQRTEQRDSAMYRCASSDGTWGTSQPQHFGDGTRLSIL.

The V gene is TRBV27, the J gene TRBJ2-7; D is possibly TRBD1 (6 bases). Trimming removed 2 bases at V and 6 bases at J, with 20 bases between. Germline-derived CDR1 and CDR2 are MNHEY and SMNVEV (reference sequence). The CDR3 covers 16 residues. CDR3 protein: CASSLILGTTASEQYF. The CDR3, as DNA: TGTGCCAGCAGTTTAATCCTCGGGACAACTGCCTCCGAGCAGTACTTC.

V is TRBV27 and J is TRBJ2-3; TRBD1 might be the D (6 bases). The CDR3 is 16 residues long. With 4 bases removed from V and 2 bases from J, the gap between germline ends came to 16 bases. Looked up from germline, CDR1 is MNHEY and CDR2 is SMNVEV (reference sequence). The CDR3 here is CASSSRQALYTDTQYF. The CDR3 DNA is TGTGCCAGCAGTTCCAGACAGGCGCTATACACAGATACGCAGTATTTT.

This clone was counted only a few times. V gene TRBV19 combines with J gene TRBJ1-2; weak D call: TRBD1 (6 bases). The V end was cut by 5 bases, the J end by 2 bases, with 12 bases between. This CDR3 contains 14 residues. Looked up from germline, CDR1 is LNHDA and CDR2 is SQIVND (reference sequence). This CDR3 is CASSLGQYNYGYTF. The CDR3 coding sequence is TGTGCCAGTAGTCTTGGACAGTACAACTATGGCTACACCTTC.

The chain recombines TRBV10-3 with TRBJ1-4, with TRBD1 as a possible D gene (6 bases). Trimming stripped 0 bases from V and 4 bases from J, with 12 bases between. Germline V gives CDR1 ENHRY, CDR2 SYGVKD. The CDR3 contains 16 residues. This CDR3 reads CAISESGHINNEKLFF. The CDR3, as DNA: TGTGCCATCAGTGAGTCGGGACACATCAATAATGAAAAACTGTTTTTT.

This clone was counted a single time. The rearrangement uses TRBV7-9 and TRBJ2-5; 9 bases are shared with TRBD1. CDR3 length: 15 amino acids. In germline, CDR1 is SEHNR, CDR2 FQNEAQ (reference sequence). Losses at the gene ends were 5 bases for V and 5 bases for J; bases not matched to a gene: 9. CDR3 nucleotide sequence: TGTGCCAGCAGCCAACAAACAGGGGGCCGTGAGACCCAGTACTTC. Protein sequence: CASSQQTGGRETQYF.

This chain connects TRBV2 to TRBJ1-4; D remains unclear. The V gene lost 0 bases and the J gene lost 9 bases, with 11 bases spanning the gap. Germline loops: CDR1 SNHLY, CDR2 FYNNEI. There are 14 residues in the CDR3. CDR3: CASSEALGIQKLFF. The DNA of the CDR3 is TGTGCCAGCAGTGAAGCGCTTGGGATCCAAAAACTGTTTTTT.

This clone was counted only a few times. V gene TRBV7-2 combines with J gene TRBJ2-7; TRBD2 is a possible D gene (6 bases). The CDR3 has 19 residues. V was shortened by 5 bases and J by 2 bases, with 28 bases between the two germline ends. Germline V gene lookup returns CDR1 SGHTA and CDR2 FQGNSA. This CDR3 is CASSARAGLSPRAAYEQYF. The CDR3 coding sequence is TGTGCCAGCAGCGCCCGCGCGGGACTGTCACCCCGGGCGGCCTACGAGCAGTACTTC.

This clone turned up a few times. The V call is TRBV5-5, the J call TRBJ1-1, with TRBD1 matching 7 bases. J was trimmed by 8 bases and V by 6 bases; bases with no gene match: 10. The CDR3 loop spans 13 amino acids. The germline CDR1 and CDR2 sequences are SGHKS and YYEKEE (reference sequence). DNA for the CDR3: TGTGCCAGCAAGAGTACAGGGGAATGGGAAGCTTTCTTT. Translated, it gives CASKSTGEWEAFF.

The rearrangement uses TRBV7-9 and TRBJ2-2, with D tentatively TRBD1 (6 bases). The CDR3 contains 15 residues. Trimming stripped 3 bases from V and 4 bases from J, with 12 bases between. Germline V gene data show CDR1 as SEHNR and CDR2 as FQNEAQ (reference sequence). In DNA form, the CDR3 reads TGTGCCAGCAGCTTTCGTACAGGGCCCACCGGGGAGCTGTTTTTT. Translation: CASSFRTGPTGELFF.